Reported below is one T cell receptor beta chain. The sample comes from a study of blood T cell repertoires in COVID-19. The wider study: The United States, Italy and Spain supplied acute and convalescent COVID-19 samples. T cells, B-cell-depleted T cells, or PBMCs supplied cDNA or gDNA.

Germline CDR1 GTSNPN, CDR2 SVGIG (reference sequence). This CDR3 comprises 12 residues. The V gene lost 5 bases and the J gene lost 2 bases, with 10 bases spanning the gap. As processed by the authors: Nucleated cell number was recorded as an estimate derived from reference gene primer amplification. Measured with immunoSEQ multiplex PCR; TCRdb has only the in-frame clones, and not every one. V and J calls and clone size are those listed in that table; D and trimming were worked out from the DNA. Seen here are hundreds of thousands of clones, 83% observed once, and the top ten hold 2% to 3%. The rearrangement uses TRBV30 and TRBJ2-7, with D perhaps matching TRBD1 (5 bases). The TCR comes from a woman aged 35 to 49 with active or convalescent COVID-19. Material: peripheral blood. CDR3 DNA: TGTGCCTGGGGGATAGGGGCCTACGAGCAGTACTTC. Protein product: CAWGIGAYEQYF.